The clone carrying this T cell receptor beta chain was recorded only once. Participants reported their clinical history, and cohort assignment relied on those reports. The sample is drawn from a study of blood T cell repertoires in COVID-19. V was cut by 1 base and J by 3 bases, with 18 bases left in between. Germline V CDR1 and CDR2: KGHSH, LQKENI. The CDR3 extends over 17 amino acids. In the original processing: Researchers report that nucleated cell counts were estimated from reference gene primer amplification. Profiling relied on immunoSEQ multiplex PCR, and the TCRdb table lists in-frame clones only, not all of them. That table is the source of V, J and clone size, and D and trimming were worked out from the DNA. The sample has 250,000 to 300,000 clones; approximately 90% are singletons.

Sequences were obtained from PBMCs or T cells enriched from blood (not recorded which). The TCR comes from a man aged 35 to 55 who had recovered from COVID-19. J is TRBJ1-1 and V is TRBV18, with TRBD1 as a possible D gene (5 bases). This chain's CDR3 is CASSPRWGGDRDTEAFF. CDR3 nucleotide sequence: TGTGCCAGCTCACCACGTTGGGGGGGAGATAGGGACACTGAAGCTTTCTTT.